This T cell receptor beta chain was captured by sequencing in a study of cytomegalovirus exposure and HLA in healthy donors. The PCR made use of 60 Vbeta and 13 Jbeta primers. Profiling relied on immunoSEQ multiplex PCR, and the TCRdb table lists in-frame clones only, not all of them. The table has 120,000 or so clones, 70% to 85% seen once. CDR1 and CDR2 (germline): KGHSH, LQKENI. Trimming removed 3 bases from V and 2 bases from J, with 14 bases in between. The CDR3 contains 15 residues. The source material was PBMCs. The receptor's source is a young man in good health and CMV-seropositive. This chain joins TRBV18 and TRBJ2-7; no firm D call. CDR3 bases: TGTGCCAGCTCACCTCCCAGCATGGGCGCCTACGAGCAGTACTTC. Translated: CASSPPSMGAYEQYF.